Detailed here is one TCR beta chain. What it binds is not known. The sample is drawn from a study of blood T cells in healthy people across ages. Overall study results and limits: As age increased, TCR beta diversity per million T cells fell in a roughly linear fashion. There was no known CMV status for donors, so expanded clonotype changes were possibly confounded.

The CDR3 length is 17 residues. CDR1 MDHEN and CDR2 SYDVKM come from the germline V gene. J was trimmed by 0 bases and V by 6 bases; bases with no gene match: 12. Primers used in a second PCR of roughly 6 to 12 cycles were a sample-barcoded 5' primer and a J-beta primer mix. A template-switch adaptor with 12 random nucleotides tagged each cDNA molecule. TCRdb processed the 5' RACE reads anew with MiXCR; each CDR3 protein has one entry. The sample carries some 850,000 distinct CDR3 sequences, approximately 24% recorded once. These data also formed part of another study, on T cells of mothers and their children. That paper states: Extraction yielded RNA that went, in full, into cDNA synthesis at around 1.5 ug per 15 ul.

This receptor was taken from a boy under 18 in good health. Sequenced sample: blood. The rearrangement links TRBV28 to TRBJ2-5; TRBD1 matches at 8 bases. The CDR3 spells CASSPFRGRRYQETQYF. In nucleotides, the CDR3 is TGTGCCAGCAGCCCTTTCAGGGGGCGAAGGTACCAAGAGACCCAGTACTTC.